This passage covers 3 T cell receptor beta chains from one sample sequenced in a study of T cell responses to AZD1222 COVID-19 vaccine. Sequencing was performed with immunoSEQ multiplex PCR; in TCRdb, only in-frame clones are kept and a portion is missing. Here the sample spans fewer than 180,000 clones, around 94% being singletons. The sample was peripheral blood, taken on day 0 of AZD1222 vaccination. These receptors all come from an adult in good health.

The chain couples TRBV7-9 to TRBJ1-5, with TRBD1 as a possible D gene (6 bases). Germline V gene lookup returns CDR1 SEHNR and CDR2 FQNEAQ (reference sequence). The ends were cut back, 5 bases at V and 3 bases at J, with 17 bases in the middle. CDR3 length: 16 residues. CDR3 DNA sequence: TGTGCCAGCAGCCCCGCCGCAGGGGAAGCCAATCAGCCCCAGCATTTT. Its translation is CASSPAAGEANQPQHF. Combining the CDR3 with reference TRBV7-9 and TRBJ1-5 gives the whole variable domain DTGVSQNPRHKITKRGQNVTFRCDPISEHNRLYWYRQTLGQGPEFLTYFQNEAQLEKSRLLSDRFSAERPKGSFSTLEIQRTEQGDSAMYLCASSPAAGEANQPQHFGDGTRLSIL.

This clone was counted once. The chain employs TRBV19 and TRBJ2-1, with D perhaps TRBD1 (5 bases). V dropped 5 bases and J dropped 0 bases, with 17 bases sitting between them. CDR1 is LNHDA, CDR2 SQIVND, per germline (reference sequence). The CDR3 length is 17 residues. CDR3 DNA sequence: TGTGCCAGTAGTCCCCCCCGACAGTCAAGCTCCTACAATGAGCAGTTCTTC. It specifies CASSPPRQSSSYNEQFF.

CDR3 amino acids: CASSSGGNQPQHF. The CDR3 bases are TGTGCCAGCAGTTCCGGGGGGAATCAGCCCCAGCATTTT. This chain connects TRBV6-2 or TRBV6-3 to TRBJ1-5; the D gene is possibly TRBD1 (5 bases). V lost 4 bases and J 4 bases, leaving 8 bases between the germline ends. Per germline, CDR1 MNHEY and CDR2 SVGEGT. CDR3 length: 13 residues.